These 18 T cell receptor beta chains were all obtained from the same sample, sequenced in a study of naive and memory T cell subsets. Both TRBC1 and TRBC2 were covered by a beta constant-region primer of two equimolar oligonucleotides. Ligated cDNA was amplified by four rounds of PCR with nested alpha and beta constant-region primers and SP2. TCRdb independently ran MiXCR on the UMI-ligation and nested PCR reads; one entry per CDR3 protein. The table lists some 110,000 distinct CDR3 sequences, more than 14% of them singletons. Regarding the study as a whole: Naive repertoires, especially CD8, held a few larger clonotypes, possibly memory cells re-expressing CD45RA.

No antigens are known for them. Material for sequencing was naive CD8+ T cells from blood. These receptors all stem from a human donor in good health.

In this sample, this clonotype turned up a few times. The V call is TRBV2, the J call TRBJ2-5; 8 nucleotides agree with TRBD2. Germline-derived CDR1 and CDR2 are SNHLY and FYNNEI. V shed 6 bases, J shed 3 bases, and the junction held 9 bases outside the gene matches. The CDR3 consists of 15 residues. CDR3 in DNA: TGTGCCAGCAGGACACTAGCGGTACTCGAAGAGACCCAGTACTTC. This gives the protein CASRTLAVLEETQYF.

The chain's CDR3 is CASSTQGRSTEAFF. The CDR3 DNA follows: TGTGCCAGCAGCACACAGGGAAGGAGCACTGAAGCTTTCTTT. The chain has TRBV12-3 or TRBV12-4 and TRBJ1-1; possibly TRBD1 for D (6 bases). Trimming left V 6 bases short and J 4 bases short, with 15 bases between. The CDR3 is 14 residues long.

The chain joins TRBV6-5 to TRBJ1-1; D is possibly TRBD1 (5 bases). The germline CDR1 and CDR2 sequences are MNHEY and SVGAGI. The CDR3 totals 15 residues. V lost 0 bases to trimming and J lost 5 bases, with 13 bases between them. CDR3 nucleotide sequence: TGTGCCAGCAGTTACTCGTCTGGGGGACGGACTGAAGCTTTCTTT. Its translation is CASSYSSGGRTEAFF.

CDR3: CASWRWGTGPLDEQYF. CDR3 DNA: TGTGCCAGCTGGCGGTGGGGGACAGGCCCTTTGGACGAGCAGTACTTC. V and J are TRBV28 and TRBJ2-7, with 8 nucleotides matching TRBD1. Trimming cost V 8 bases and J 5 bases; bases outside gene matches: 17. Germline loops: CDR1 MDHEN, CDR2 SYDVKM. The CDR3 contains 16 residues.

The chain couples TRBV4-2 to TRBJ2-7; maybe TRBD2 (5 bases). Germline V gene lookup returns CDR1 LGHNA and CDR2 YNFKEQ. The CDR3 spans 14 residues. V dropped 2 bases and J dropped 6 bases, with 14 bases sitting between them. The CDR3 reads CASSQTELTSEQYF. CDR3 sequence (DNA): TGTGCCAGCAGCCAAACAGAGCTAACTAGCGAGCAGTACTTC.

This clonotype came up many times. This rearrangement joins TRBV20-1 to TRBJ1-2; 7 bases align to TRBD1. The V and J ends lost 1 base and 3 bases, in that order; junction bases with no gene match: 2. The CDR3 length is 13 residues. From germline, CDR1 is DFQATT and CDR2 SNEGSKA (reference sequence). This chain's CDR3 is CSARGQGDYGYTF. The CDR3 DNA follows: TGCAGTGCTAGAGGACAGGGTGACTATGGCTACACCTTC.

This clonotype was seen repeatedly, ten times or more. The gene calls are TRBV4-3 and TRBJ2-7; TRBD2 agrees at 12 bases. Germline loops: CDR1 LGHNA, CDR2 YSLEER. V lost 0 bases to trimming and J lost 4 bases; unmatched junction nucleotides: 13. The CDR3 is 19 residues long. CDR3 sequence: CASSQDWTSGVLTGYEQYF. In DNA, the CDR3 is TGCGCCAGCAGCCAAGATTGGACTAGCGGGGTCTTAACGGGGTACGAGCAGTACTTC.

Only a few counts were recorded for this clonotype. The J gene is TRBJ2-1, the V gene TRBV27, with TRBD2 matching over 11 bases. CDR3 size: 15 residues. The germline V gene has CDR1 MNHEY and CDR2 SMNVEV (reference sequence). J gave up 5 bases and V 7 bases, and 7 bases lay outside the gene matches. The CDR3 protein is CASNTLAGGNNEQFF. For the CDR3, the DNA is TGTGCCAGCAACACCCTAGCGGGAGGAAACAATGAGCAGTTCTTC.

A few counts support this clonotype. V is TRBV9 and J is TRBJ2-7, with 7 bases lining up with TRBD2. Germline-derived CDR1 and CDR2 are SGDLS and YYNGEE. CDR3 length: 16 amino acids. J lost 0 bases, V lost 3 bases, and 9 bases had no gene match. The CDR3 DNA is TGTGCCAGCAGCGGGCCATTAGCGGGTGGCTCCTACGAGCAGTACTTC. This sequence encodes CASSGPLAGGSYEQYF.

The chain joins TRBV4-3 to TRBJ1-2; 8 positions match TRBD1. J lost 8 bases, V lost 0 bases, and 8 bases had no gene match. From germline, CDR1 is LGHNA and CDR2 YSLEER. This CDR3 is 15 amino acids long. The CDR3 coding sequence is TGCGCCAGCAGCCAAGATATGACAGGGGACGGAGGCTACACCTTC. Translating gives CASSQDMTGDGGYTF.

The genes are TRBV29-1 and TRBJ2-7; TRBD1 agrees at 9 bases. Germline CDR1 SQVTM, CDR2 ANQGSEA. The junction had 6 bases not matched to a gene; V was cut back by 0 bases and J by 3 bases. CDR3 length equals 15 residues. Here the CDR3 DNA reads TGCAGCGTTGAAGATAGGGACAGGGCCCTCTACGAGCAGTACTTC. Its protein product is CSVEDRDRALYEQYF.

The V and J genes are TRBV27 and TRBJ2-7; weak D call: TRBD2 (5 bases). V was pared by 3 bases and J by 2 bases, with 14 bases between. CDR3 length: 15 amino acids. CDR1 and CDR2 from the germline V gene are MNHEY and SMNVEV (reference sequence). This CDR3 is CASSFEGSGTYEQYF. The CDR3 DNA follows: TGTGCCAGCAGTTTTGAGGGCAGCGGAACCTACGAGCAGTACTTC.

This clonotype counts as large (0.1 to 1%). The CDR3 is CASSPTGFYNEQFF. In DNA form, the CDR3 reads TGTGCCAGCTCACCGACAGGGTTCTACAATGAGCAGTTCTTC. The chain couples TRBV18 to TRBJ2-1, with 7 bases lining up with TRBD1. The germline CDR1 and CDR2 sequences are KGHSH and LQKENI. The trim removed 3 bases at V and 3 bases at J, leaving 2 bases unmatched. CDR3 length equals 14 residues. Drawing the rest from reference TRBV18 and TRBJ2-1, the complete variable domain is NAGVMQNPRHLVRRRGQEARLRCSPMKGHSHVYWYRQLPEEGLKFMVYLQKENIIDESGMPKERFSAEFPKEGPSILRIQQVVRGDSAAYFCASSPTGFYNEQFFGPGTRLTVL.

This clonotype was counted between two and nine times. CDR3 sequence reads: CASSQDRPGGDEQYF. CDR3 DNA sequence: TGCGCCAGCAGCCAAGATCGGCCAGGAGGCGACGAGCAGTACTTC. The chain joins TRBV4-1 to TRBJ2-7; tentative D call: TRBD2 (5 bases). The germline V gene encodes CDR1 MGHRA and CDR2 YSYEKL. The V end lost 0 bases, the J end lost 5 bases, and 14 bases lay between the germline ends. The CDR3 extends over 15 amino acids.

This clonotype was counted many times. The chain couples TRBV27 to TRBJ1-1, with D possibly TRBD1 on 5 matching bases. V was trimmed by 2 bases and J by 2 bases, leaving 12 bases between them. Germline CDR1 and CDR2: MNHEY and SMNVEV (reference sequence). This CDR3 has 15 amino acids. The CDR3 DNA sequence: TGTGCCAGCAGTTTAAGACAGAGACCAAACACTGAAGCTTTCTTT. It encodes CASSLRQRPNTEAFF.

This clonotype was counted at least ten times. The chain employs TRBV5-1 and TRBJ2-1, with D hard to call. Trimming stripped 1 base from V and 8 bases from J, with 4 bases between. Per the germline V gene, CDR1 is SGHRS and CDR2 is YFSETQ. The CDR3 covers 11 residues. The CDR3 coding sequence is TGCGCCAGCAGCTTGTGGGATGAGCAGTTCTTC. Protein product: CASSLWDEQFF.

This clonotype was detected only a few times. This sequence joins TRBV5-5 and TRBJ1-5; tentative D call: TRBD1 (6 bases). The V gene's germline CDR1 is SGHKS and CDR2 YYEKEE (reference sequence). Deletions cut 1 base from V and 5 bases from J, with 13 bases between. The CDR3 contains 15 residues. CDR3 sequence reads: CASSLWGPGDQPQHF. CDR3 sequence (DNA): TGTGCCAGCAGCTTGTGGGGGCCAGGTGATCAGCCCCAGCATTTT.

This clonotype came up many times. The chain uses TRBV4-2 and TRBJ2-3; 7 bases agree with TRBD2. The CDR3 has 18 amino acids. Germline V CDR1 and CDR2: LGHNA, YNFKEQ. J was trimmed by 0 bases and V by 4 bases; bases with no gene match: 13. The CDR3 DNA is TGTGCCAGCAGCCCACTTCCGAGGGGCGGGAGTAGCACAGATACGCAGTATTTT. Encoded protein: CASSPLPRGGSSTDTQYF.